What follows are 24 T cell receptor beta chains derived from one specimen sequenced in a study of beta chain features in type 1 diabetes (dated by TCRdb to the late 2010s). Here is what the overall study found, with its caveats: In all four CD4+ subsets, TCRB CDR3 length was moderately but significantly shorter in type 1 diabetes patients.

Their antigens are not known. Library preparation was by the immunoSEQ multiplex PCR assay. All of the isolated RNA was reverse transcribed with the High Capacity cDNA Reverse Transcription Kit, so expressed TCRB transcripts were sequenced. TCRdb obtained this table from immuneACCESS and retained in-frame rearrangements with V and J assigned. These tables miss some clones; where compared with another copy, unresolved V genes account for less than half of the shortfall, and the remainder is unexplained. The sample table holds 250,000 to 300,000 clones, of which 14% were seen once. Under 0.02% of the sample belongs to the ten largest clones. Material for sequencing was naive CD4+ T cells from blood. The cell subset or site label, read with the paper, signifies: true naive CD4+ T cells. These receptors were collected from a man younger than 45 with type 1 diabetes.

The chain joins TRBV28 to TRBJ2-4, with TRBD1 matching over 9 bases. Germline CDR1 is MDHEN and CDR2 is SYDVKM. CDR3 size: 19 residues. The V gene end was trimmed by 4 bases and the J gene end by 0 bases; junction bases not matched to a gene: 13. The CDR3 DNA follows: TGTGCCAGCAGTTCCTATCCGGAACAGGGGGCTCTAGCCAAAAACATTCAGTACTTC. Its translation is CASSSYPEQGALAKNIQYF.

The rearrangement links TRBV9 to TRBJ2-7, with D unresolved. There are 15 residues in the CDR3. Germline V gene data show CDR1 as SGDLS and CDR2 as YYNGEE. Trimming cost V 0 bases and J 0 bases, with 10 bases left between them. CDR3 nucleotides: TGTGCCAGCAGCGTAGTAGACTGGAGCTCCTACGAGCAGTACTTC. This translates into CASSVVDWSSYEQYF.

The chain combines TRBV29-1 with TRBJ1-4; D unclear. V lost 5 bases, J lost 2 bases, and 12 bases lay in between. CDR1 and CDR2 from the germline V gene are SQVTM and ANQGSEA. This CDR3 is 14 amino acids long. The CDR3 nucleotides read TGCAGCGTTAGGAGACTGTTGACTAATGAAAAACTGTTTTTT. Translating gives CSVRRLLTNEKLFF.

This clone was recorded a few times. The chain is built from TRBV7-2 and TRBJ2-7, with 7 nucleotides matching TRBD2. J was trimmed by 2 bases and V by 6 bases; bases with no gene match: 7. Per the germline V gene, CDR1 is SGHTA and CDR2 is FQGNSA. This CDR3 has 14 amino acids. CDR3 DNA sequence: TGTGCCAGCAGGGGAGGGGCCAGGACCTACGAGCAGTACTTC. It is translated as CASRGGARTYEQYF.

CDR3 sequence: CASRRTGGIYNEQFF. The CDR3 DNA is TGTGCCAGCAGGAGGACAGGGGGCATCTACAATGAGCAGTTCTTC. The chain links TRBV2 to TRBJ2-1; 11 bases are shared with TRBD1. Germline values: CDR1 SNHLY, CDR2 FYNNEI. The CDR3 length is 15 residues. Trimming cost V 6 bases and J 3 bases; bases outside gene matches: 4.

The chain joins TRBV12-5 to TRBJ2-3; D is unclear. CDR1 is LGHNT and CDR2 is FRNRAP in the germline V gene. CDR3 size: 13 residues. V was shortened by 4 bases and J by 0 bases, with 5 bases between the two germline ends. DNA of the CDR3: TGTGCTAGTGGTTCCACAAGCACAGATACGCAGTATTTT. Its translation: CASGSTSTDTQYF. Drawing the rest from reference TRBV12-5 and TRBJ2-3, the complete variable domain is DARVTQTPRHKVTEMGQEVTMRCQPILGHNTVFWYRQTMMQGLELLAYFRNRAPLDDSGMPKDRFSAEMPDATLATLKIQPSEPRDSAVYFCASGSTSTDTQYFGPGTRLTVL.

The chain recombines TRBV5-4 with TRBJ2-2; D gene uncertain. CDR3 length: 14 amino acids. Germline CDR1 reads SGHNT; CDR2 reads YYREEE (reference sequence). Trimming took off 0 bases at V and 0 bases at J, with 3 bases between the two ends. The CDR3 nucleotides read TGTGCCAGCAGCTTGGCAGCGAACACCGGGGAGCTGTTTTTT. Its translation is CASSLAANTGELFF.

In this sample, this clone turned up a few times. The chain joins TRBV7-9 to TRBJ2-7, with D maybe TRBD2 (5 bases). The germline V gene has CDR1 SEHNR and CDR2 FQNEAQ (reference sequence). This CDR3 is 14 amino acids long. V was shortened by 3 bases and J by 0 bases, with 9 bases between the two germline ends. The CDR3 region has the DNA TGTGCCAGCAGCTTCCCCGGGGACTCCTACGAGCAGTACTTC. Translated, it gives CASSFPGDSYEQYF.

This clone was seen more than once but under ten times. The V call is TRBV29-1, the J call TRBJ1-1, with 9 bases matching TRBD1. The germline gives CDR1 SQVTM, CDR2 ANQGSEA. J gave up 6 bases and V 7 bases, and 9 bases lay outside the gene matches. The CDR3 has 13 residues. The CDR3 loop reads CSGGQGRGPEAFF. In DNA, the CDR3 is TGCAGCGGGGGACAGGGCAGGGGCCCTGAAGCTTTCTTT.

This clone has a handful of counts. The chain joins TRBV7-2 to TRBJ2-1, with D perhaps matching TRBD1 (6 bases). Looked up from germline, CDR1 is SGHTA and CDR2 is FQGNSA. The CDR3 loop spans 15 amino acids. V lost 0 bases, J lost 8 bases, and 14 bases lay in between. The CDR3 is CASSLAIDRIDEQFF. The CDR3, as DNA: TGTGCCAGCAGCTTAGCCATCGACAGGATTGATGAGCAGTTCTTC.

This clone was observed a handful of times. J is TRBJ2-2 and V is TRBV6-5; 9 nucleotides match TRBD2. The CDR3 has 15 residues. With V trimmed by 4 bases and J by 5 bases, 5 bases remained unmatched. CDR1 is MNHEY and CDR2 is SVGAGI in the germline V gene. CDR3 protein: CASSWWREGTGELFF. As DNA, the CDR3 is TGTGCCAGCAGTTGGTGGCGGGAGGGAACCGGGGAGCTGTTTTTT.

In this sample, this clone turned up a few times. The rearrangement uses TRBV4-2 and TRBJ2-1; 8 nucleotides agree with TRBD2. CDR1 and CDR2 (germline): LGHNA, YNFKEQ. With V trimmed by 3 bases and J by 9 bases, 16 bases remained unmatched. The CDR3 length is 17 residues. The CDR3 sequence is CASSQDLGLGMDSEQFF. CDR3 nucleotides: TGTGCCAGCAGCCAGGACCTGGGACTAGGTATGGATAGTGAGCAGTTCTTC.

The rearrangement joins TRBV4-3 to TRBJ2-5; tentatively, D is TRBD1 (6 bases). Trimming stripped 1 base from V and 2 bases from J, with 11 bases between. The CDR3 contains 15 residues. Germline CDR1 is LGHNA and CDR2 is YSLEER. Here the CDR3 reads CASSQGWTVQETQYF. CDR3 DNA sequence: TGCGCCAGCAGCCAAGGCTGGACAGTGCAAGAGACCCAGTACTTC.

The chain links TRBV19 to TRBJ1-1; the match to TRBD1 covers 7 bases. Germline V CDR1 and CDR2: LNHDA, SQIVND (reference sequence). V gave up 5 bases and J gave up 3 bases; unmatched junction bases: 3. The CDR3 has 13 amino acids. This chain's CDR3 is CASSYRGDTEAFF. CDR3 coding DNA: TGTGCCAGTAGTTACAGGGGCGACACTGAAGCTTTCTTT.

A few counts support this clone. The chain employs TRBV9 and TRBJ2-1; D not resolved. The CDR3 is 13 amino acids. The V and J ends lost 0 bases and 8 bases respectively, with 9 bases between them. CDR1 and CDR2 from the germline V gene are SGDLS and YYNGEE. CDR3 residues: CASSVEFRDEQFF. CDR3 bases: TGTGCCAGCAGCGTAGAATTCCGCGATGAGCAGTTCTTC.

This clone was recorded only once. The rearrangement links TRBV6-1 to TRBJ1-2; tentative D call: TRBD1 (6 bases). Germline lookup yields CDR1 MNHNS and CDR2 SASEGT. V lost 8 bases and J lost 4, with 17 bases in between. The CDR3 spans 14 residues. The CDR3 loop is CASGWGGLAYGYTF. The CDR3 DNA sequence: TGTGCCAGCGGATGGGGGGGGCTAGCCTATGGCTACACCTTC.

This chain connects TRBV9 to TRBJ2-1, with 7 bases that match TRBD2. This CDR3 has 14 residues. Germline V gene sequence: CDR1 SGDLS, CDR2 YYNGEE. V dropped 4 bases and J dropped 7; count of bases not matched to a gene: 8. The DNA for the CDR3 is TGTGCCAGCAGCCCCGTTGTTAGCGGGAATGAGCAGTTCTTC. It codes for CASSPVVSGNEQFF.

The chain employs TRBV4-1 and TRBJ2-3, with 10 bases lining up with TRBD1. The trim removed 5 bases at V and 5 bases at J, leaving 4 bases unmatched. There are 14 residues in the CDR3. From germline, CDR1 is MGHRA and CDR2 YSYEKL. The chain's CDR3 is CASSYDRGRDTQYF. CDR3 nucleotides: TGCGCCAGCAGCTACGACAGGGGGCGAGATACGCAGTATTTT.

This chain joins TRBV2 and TRBJ1-2, with a tentative D call TRBD1 (5 bases). V lost 2 bases and J lost 8, with 9 bases in between. The CDR3 consists of 12 residues. CDR1 and CDR2 from the germline V gene are SNHLY and FYNNEI. This CDR3 reads CASSENGAGYTF. The DNA of the CDR3 is TGTGCCAGCAGTGAAAATGGGGCCGGCTACACCTTC.

This clone has just a few counts. The rearrangement links TRBV30 to TRBJ1-1, with D unclear. The CDR3 has 15 amino acids. Trimming left V 6 bases short and J 3 bases short, with 20 bases between. Per germline, CDR1 GTSNPN and CDR2 SVGIG (reference sequence). The CDR3 DNA is TGTGCCTGCCGACGGGGAATCACTTCTGACACTGAAGCTTTCTTT. Amino acid sequence: CACRRGITSDTEAFF.

This chain joins TRBV30 and TRBJ1-4; D not certain. CDR1 is GTSNPN, CDR2 SVGIG, per germline (reference sequence). The germline V and J ends were trimmed by 6 bases and 10 bases, with 21 bases remaining between them. The CDR3 is 14 residues long. The CDR3 nucleotides are TGTGCCTGTTTCGGAGCCCTTATGGGAGGAAAACTGTTTTTT. Amino acids: CACFGALMGGKLFF.

The chain joins TRBV19 to TRBJ2-7; 7 bases fit TRBD1. CDR3 length: 14 amino acids. J lost 4 bases, V lost 4 bases, and 7 bases had no gene match. Germline assignment: CDR1 LNHDA and CDR2 SQIVND (reference sequence). The CDR3 loop reads CASSTPGQTYEQYF. The CDR3 DNA reads TGTGCCAGTAGTACTCCGGGACAGACTTACGAGCAGTACTTC.

The chain uses TRBV29-1 and TRBJ1-2; D call uncertain. Trimming left V 1 base short and J 6 bases short, with 6 bases between. CDR3 length: 11 amino acids. Germline lookup yields CDR1 SQVTM and CDR2 ANQGSEA. Here the CDR3 reads CSVEVKNGYTF. The CDR3 DNA is TGCAGCGTTGAAGTAAAAAATGGCTACACCTTC.

This clone appeared a few times. The chain joins TRBV10-3 to TRBJ1-2; tentative D call: TRBD1 (6 bases). This CDR3 comprises 13 residues. Germline CDR1 is ENHRY and CDR2 is SYGVKD. The CDR3 DNA follows: TGTGTCATATCTTCAAGGACAGAGAATGGCTACACCTTC. This encodes CVISSRTENGYTF.